This is a list of T cell receptor beta chains from one sample in a study of beta chain features in type 1 diabetes. The assay was immunoSEQ multiplex PCR, and TCRdb's table has in-frame clones only and misses some. The table lists 25,000 to 35,000 clones, 65% of them singletons, with about 2.5% in the top ten. The sequencing sample was made of Tregs from blood. The receptors come from a woman younger than 45 with type 1 diabetes. Both conserved end residues are part of each CDR3. The order of the fields is V gene, clone size, D gene, J gene, CDR3 DNA, CDR3 protein. D genes are given only for firm matches. Rows may omit the clone size; those that give it use once, few, many or a size class.

v_gene: TRBV9; abundance: NA; d_gene: TRBD2; j_gene: TRBJ2-4; CDR3nt: TGTGCCAGCAGCGTAAAGCGGGAGGGAAACATTCAGTACTTC; CDR3aa: CASSVKREGNIQYF
v_gene: TRBV10-3; abundance: few; d_gene: TRBD2; j_gene: TRBJ2-1; CDR3nt: TGTGCTACCGGGACTAGCGGATACAATGAGCAGTTCTTC; CDR3aa: CATGTSGYNEQFF
v_gene: TRBV5-4; abundance: NA; d_gene: TRBD2; j_gene: TRBJ2-3; CDR3nt: TGTGCCAGCAGTCTGCGGACTAGCGCTAGCACAGATACGCAGTATTTT; CDR3aa: CASSLRTSASTDTQYF
v_gene: TRBV7-2; abundance: NA; d_gene: TRBD1; j_gene: TRBJ2-3; CDR3nt: TGTGCCAGCACCTTAAACCAGGGGGTTCGTACAGATACGCAGTATTTT; CDR3aa: CASTLNQGVRTDTQYF
v_gene: TRBV27; abundance: NA; d_gene: NA; j_gene: TRBJ2-2; CDR3nt: TGTGCCAGCAGCCTCTTTGGGGGCCCTTTTACCGGGGAGCTGTTTTTT; CDR3aa: CASSLFGGPFTGELFF
v_gene: TRBV6-1; abundance: NA; d_gene: TRBD2; j_gene: TRBJ2-7; CDR3nt: TGTGCCATCCGGACTAGCGGGGGCTACGAGCAGTACTTC; CDR3aa: CAIRTSGGYEQYF
v_gene: TRBV11-1; abundance: NA; d_gene: TRBD2; j_gene: TRBJ2-3; CDR3nt: TGTGCCAGCAGCCCCCCCGGGGCTCCTAGCGGTACGCAGTATTTT; CDR3aa: CASSPPGAPSGTQYF
v_gene: TRBV30; abundance: few; d_gene: TRBD1; j_gene: TRBJ1-5; CDR3nt: TGTGCCTGGAGTGTGAAGGACAGGCATTCCTATAGCAATCAGCCCCAGCATTTT; CDR3aa: CAWSVKDRHSYSNQPQHF
v_gene: TRBV5-1; abundance: NA; d_gene: TRBD1; j_gene: TRBJ1-2; CDR3nt: TGCGCCAGCAGCTTGGTCGAGGGGGCAGGCTATGGCTACACCTTC; CDR3aa: CASSLVEGAGYGYTF
v_gene: TRBV29-1; abundance: few; d_gene: TRBD1; j_gene: TRBJ2-2; CDR3nt: TGCAGCGTTATGCAGGGGGCTACGGATAGCGGGGAGCTGTTTTTT; CDR3aa: CSVMQGATDSGELFF
v_gene: TRBV5-1; abundance: NA; d_gene: TRBD2; j_gene: TRBJ2-1; CDR3nt: TGCGCCAGCAGCCCCGGGACTAGCGGCAATGAGCAGTTCTTC; CDR3aa: CASSPGTSGNEQFF
v_gene: TRBV19; abundance: NA; d_gene: TRBD2; j_gene: TRBJ2-5; CDR3nt: TGTGCCAGTAGCGTCGGACTAGCGGCGGCTGGGACCCAGTACTTC; CDR3aa: CASSVGLAAAGTQYF
v_gene: TRBV18; abundance: NA; d_gene: TRBD1; j_gene: TRBJ2-5; CDR3nt: TGTGCCAGCTCACCACTGGGACAGGGGCACGAAGAGACCCAGTACTTC; CDR3aa: CASSPLGQGHEETQYF
v_gene: TRBV19; abundance: NA; d_gene: TRBD2; j_gene: TRBJ2-2; CDR3nt: TGTGCCAGTAGTATCCCGTTCACTAGCGGGGGAAACACCGGGGAGCTGTTTTTT; CDR3aa: CASSIPFTSGGNTGELFF
v_gene: TRBV10-3; abundance: few; d_gene: NA; j_gene: TRBJ2-3; CDR3nt: TGTGCCATCAGTCCTTCAGGAGATACGCAGTATTTT; CDR3aa: CAISPSGDTQYF
v_gene: TRBV7-9; abundance: NA; d_gene: TRBD1; j_gene: TRBJ2-5; CDR3nt: TGTGCCAGCAGCTTCGGACAGGGGGGAGAGACCCAGTACTTC; CDR3aa: CASSFGQGGETQYF
v_gene: TRBV18; abundance: few; d_gene: NA; j_gene: TRBJ2-1; CDR3nt: TGTGCCAGCTCACCACCGAGTCTCTTAGACAATGAGCAGTTCTTC; CDR3aa: CASSPPSLLDNEQFF
v_gene: TRBV27; abundance: NA; d_gene: NA; j_gene: TRBJ2-3; CDR3nt: TGTGCCAGCAGTTTTCGAGCTAGCACAGATACGCAGTATTTT; CDR3aa: CASSFRASTDTQYF
v_gene: TRBV10-3; abundance: NA; d_gene: NA; j_gene: TRBJ2-2; CDR3nt: TGTGCCATCAGTGAGCCCTGGGCCTCGAACACCGGGGAGCTGTTTTTT; CDR3aa: CAISEPWASNTGELFF
v_gene: TRBV5-1; abundance: NA; d_gene: NA; j_gene: TRBJ1-6; CDR3nt: TGCGCCAGCAGCTTGGACACAGGACTAGGCTCACCCCTCCACTTT; CDR3aa: CASSLDTGLGSPLHF
v_gene: TRBV5-6; abundance: NA; d_gene: TRBD2; j_gene: TRBJ2-7; CDR3nt: TGTGCCAGCAGCTTGGAGGGTAGCGGGACCTACGAGCAGTACTTC; CDR3aa: CASSLEGSGTYEQYF
v_gene: TRBV2; abundance: NA; d_gene: TRBD2; j_gene: TRBJ2-3; CDR3nt: TGTGCCAGCAGTGAAGAGGGCGGGAGGGCCCTGGGGGATACGCAGTATTTT; CDR3aa: CASSEEGGRALGDTQYF
v_gene: TRBV7-9; abundance: NA; d_gene: TRBD1; j_gene: TRBJ2-1; CDR3nt: TGTGCCAGCAGCTTCGATCTGTTCGGGACAGGGCAATATGAGCAGTTCTTC; CDR3aa: CASSFDLFGTGQYEQFF
v_gene: TRBV29-1; abundance: NA; d_gene: TRBD2; j_gene: TRBJ2-3; CDR3nt: TGCAGCGTTGAGGGGGTAACTAGCGGCACAGATACGCAGTATTTT; CDR3aa: CSVEGVTSGTDTQYF
v_gene: TRBV2; abundance: few; d_gene: NA; j_gene: TRBJ2-1; CDR3nt: TGTGCCAGCAGAGGCCTTACGGCGGGAGAGCAGTTCTTC; CDR3aa: CASRGLTAGEQFF
v_gene: TRBV29-1; abundance: NA; d_gene: TRBD2; j_gene: TRBJ2-7; CDR3nt: TGCAGCGTGTCTGGGGCGGGAGCCTACGAGCAGTACTTC; CDR3aa: CSVSGAGAYEQYF
v_gene: TRBV6-1; abundance: few; d_gene: NA; j_gene: TRBJ1-2; CDR3nt: TGTGCCAGCAGTAGGGACACTGCCTATGGCTACACCTTC; CDR3aa: CASSRDTAYGYTF
v_gene: TRBV9; abundance: once; d_gene: TRBD1; j_gene: TRBJ1-6; CDR3nt: TGTGCCAGCAACGCGGGACAGGGGGATTCACCCCTCCACTTT; CDR3aa: CASNAGQGDSPLHF
v_gene: TRBV28; abundance: NA; d_gene: TRBD1; j_gene: TRBJ2-4; CDR3nt: TGTGCCAGCAGCACATGGACAGGGTTGGGAGCCAAAAACATTCAGTACTTC; CDR3aa: CASSTWTGLGAKNIQYF
v_gene: TRBV19; abundance: few; d_gene: NA; j_gene: TRBJ1-1; CDR3nt: TGTGCCAGTAGTATCGGATCACGGCAGGGGCGAGCTTTCTTT; CDR3aa: CASSIGSRQGRAFF
v_gene: TRBV7-9; abundance: NA; d_gene: NA; j_gene: TRBJ2-6; CDR3nt: TGTGCCAGCAGCTTAGCTTACACCGCCTCTGGGGCCAACGTCCTGACTTTC; CDR3aa: CASSLAYTASGANVLTF
v_gene: TRBV6-1; abundance: NA; d_gene: NA; j_gene: TRBJ2-1; CDR3nt: TGTGCCAGCAGGAGAACAGGGAACCCCTACAATGAGCAGTTCTTC; CDR3aa: CASRRTGNPYNEQFF
v_gene: TRBV7-6; abundance: NA; d_gene: TRBD2; j_gene: TRBJ2-3; CDR3nt: TGTGCCAGCAGGAAAGCGGGAGTCACAGATACGCAGTATTTT; CDR3aa: CASRKAGVTDTQYF
v_gene: TRBV18; abundance: few; d_gene: NA; j_gene: TRBJ2-7; CDR3nt: TGTGCCAGCTCACATAGCCAGGGCTACGAGCAGTACTTC; CDR3aa: CASSHSQGYEQYF
v_gene: TRBV13; abundance: NA; d_gene: NA; j_gene: TRBJ1-1; CDR3nt: TGTGCCAGCAGCTTAGCGGGGAACACTGAAGCTTTCTTT; CDR3aa: CASSLAGNTEAFF
v_gene: TRBV5-1; abundance: few; d_gene: NA; j_gene: TRBJ2-2; CDR3nt: TGTGCCAGCAGCTTGACAGGGAACACCGGGGAGCTGTTTTTT; CDR3aa: CASSLTGNTGELFF
v_gene: TRBV2; abundance: NA; d_gene: TRBD1; j_gene: TRBJ1-2; CDR3nt: TGTGCCAGCAGTGGGACAGGGCGGGATGGCTACACCTTC; CDR3aa: CASSGTGRDGYTF
v_gene: TRBV5-4; abundance: NA; d_gene: TRBD1; j_gene: TRBJ1-1; CDR3nt: TGTGCCAGCAGCTTAGGAGGACAGGGTGATACTGAAGCTTTCTTT; CDR3aa: CASSLGGQGDTEAFF
v_gene: TRBV7-3; abundance: few; d_gene: TRBD2; j_gene: TRBJ2-1; CDR3nt: TGTGCCAGCGGGCTAGCGGGAGTAAGGGAGCAGTTCTTC; CDR3aa: CASGLAGVREQFF